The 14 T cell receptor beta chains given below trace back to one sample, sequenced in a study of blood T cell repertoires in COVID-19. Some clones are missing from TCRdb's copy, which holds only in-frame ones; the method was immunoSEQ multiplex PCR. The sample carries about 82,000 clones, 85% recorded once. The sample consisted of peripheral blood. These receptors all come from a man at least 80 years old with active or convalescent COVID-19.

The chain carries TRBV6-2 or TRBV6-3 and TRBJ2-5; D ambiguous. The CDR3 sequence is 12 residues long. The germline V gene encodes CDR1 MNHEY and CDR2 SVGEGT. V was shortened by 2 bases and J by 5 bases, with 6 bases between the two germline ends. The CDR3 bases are TGTGCCAGCAGTTACAGCACCGAGACCCAGTACTTC. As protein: CASSYSTETQYF.

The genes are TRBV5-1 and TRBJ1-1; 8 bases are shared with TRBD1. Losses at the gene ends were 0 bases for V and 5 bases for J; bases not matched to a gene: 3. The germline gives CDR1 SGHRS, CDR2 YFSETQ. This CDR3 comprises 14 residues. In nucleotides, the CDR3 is TGCGCCAGCAGCTTGGGGACAGGGAGTACTGAAGCTTTCTTT. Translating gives CASSLGTGSTEAFF. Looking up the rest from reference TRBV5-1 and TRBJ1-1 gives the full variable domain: KAGVTQTPRYLIKTRGQQVTLSCSPISGHRSVSWYQQTPGQGLQFLFEYFSETQRNKGNFPGRFSGRQFSNSRSEMNVSTLELGDSALYLCASSLGTGSTEAFFGQGTRLTVV.

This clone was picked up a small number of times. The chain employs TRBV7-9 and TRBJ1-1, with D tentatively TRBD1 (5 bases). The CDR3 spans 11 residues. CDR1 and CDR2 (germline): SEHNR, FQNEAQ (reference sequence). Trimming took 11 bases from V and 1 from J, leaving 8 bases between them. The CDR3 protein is CALQENTEAFF. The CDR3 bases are TGTGCCTTACAGGAGAACACTGAAGCTTTCTTT. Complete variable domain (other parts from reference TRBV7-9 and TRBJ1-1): DTGVSQNPRHKITKRGQNVTFRCDPISEHNRLYWYRQTLGQGPEFLTYFQNEAQLEKSRLLSDRFSAERPKGSFSTLEIQRTEQGDSAMYLCALQENTEAFFGQGTRLTVV.

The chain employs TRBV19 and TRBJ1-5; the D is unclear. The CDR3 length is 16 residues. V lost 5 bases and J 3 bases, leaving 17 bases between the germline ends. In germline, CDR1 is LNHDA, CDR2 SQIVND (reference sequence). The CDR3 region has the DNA TGTGCCAGTAGTCCCATTGCCTCCCAGGTCAATCAGCCCCAGCATTTT. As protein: CASSPIASQVNQPQHF.

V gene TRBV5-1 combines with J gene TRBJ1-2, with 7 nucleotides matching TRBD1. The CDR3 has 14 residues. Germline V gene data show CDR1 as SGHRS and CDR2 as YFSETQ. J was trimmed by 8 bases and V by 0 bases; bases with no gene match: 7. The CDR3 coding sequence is TGCGCCAGCAGCTTGGCCGAGGCCAGGGGGGGCTACACCTTC. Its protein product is CASSLAEARGGYTF.

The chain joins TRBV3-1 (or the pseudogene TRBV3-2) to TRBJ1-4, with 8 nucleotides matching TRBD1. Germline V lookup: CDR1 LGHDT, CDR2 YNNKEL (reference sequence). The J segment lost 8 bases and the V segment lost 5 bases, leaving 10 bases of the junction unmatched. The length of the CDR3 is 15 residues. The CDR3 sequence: CASSTTTGAGEKLFF. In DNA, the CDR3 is TGTGCCAGCAGCACAACGACAGGGGCGGGAGAAAAACTGTTTTTT.

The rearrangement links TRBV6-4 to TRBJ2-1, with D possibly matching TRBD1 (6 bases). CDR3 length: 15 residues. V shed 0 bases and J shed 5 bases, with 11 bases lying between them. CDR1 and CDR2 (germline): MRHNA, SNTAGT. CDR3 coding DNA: TGTGCCAGCAGTGACTCAGGGGGAATTAACAATGAGCAGTTCTTC. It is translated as CASSDSGGINNEQFF.

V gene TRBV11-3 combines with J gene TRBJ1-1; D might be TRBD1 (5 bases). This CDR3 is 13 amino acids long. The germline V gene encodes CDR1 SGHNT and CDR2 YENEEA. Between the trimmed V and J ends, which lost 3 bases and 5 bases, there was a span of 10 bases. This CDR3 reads CASSFTRGTEAFF. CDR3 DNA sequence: TGTGCCAGCAGCTTTACCCGGGGGACTGAAGCTTTCTTT.

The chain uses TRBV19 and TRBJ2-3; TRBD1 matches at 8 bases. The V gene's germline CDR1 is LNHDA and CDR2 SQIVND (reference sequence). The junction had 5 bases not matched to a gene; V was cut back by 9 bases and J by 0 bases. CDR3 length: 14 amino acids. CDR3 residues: CASGQGPSTDTQYF. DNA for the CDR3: TGTGCCAGCGGACAGGGCCCTAGCACAGATACGCAGTATTTT.

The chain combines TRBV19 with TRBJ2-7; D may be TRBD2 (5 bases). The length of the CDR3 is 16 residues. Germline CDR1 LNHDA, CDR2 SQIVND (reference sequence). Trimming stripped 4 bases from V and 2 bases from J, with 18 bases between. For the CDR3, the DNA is TGTGCCAGTAGTACGGGATTAGGTAGCGAGACCTACGAGCAGTACGTC. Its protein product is CASSTGLGSETYEQYV.

CDR3 DNA sequence: TGTGCCAGTAGTGGTCTGGGCAGGGCTGGTTCACCCCTCCACTTT. Translating gives CASSGLGRAGSPLHF. The chain couples TRBV19 to TRBJ1-6, with D possibly being TRBD1 (5 bases). The CDR3 runs to 15 residues. With 5 bases removed from V and 9 bases from J, the gap between germline ends came to 17 bases. From germline, CDR1 is LNHDA and CDR2 SQIVND (reference sequence).

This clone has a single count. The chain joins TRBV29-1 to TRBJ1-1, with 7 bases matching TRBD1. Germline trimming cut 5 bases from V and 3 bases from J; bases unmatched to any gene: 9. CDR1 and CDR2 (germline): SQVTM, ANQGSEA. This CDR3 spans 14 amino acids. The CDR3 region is CSVNGDSRDTEAFF. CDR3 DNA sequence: TGCAGCGTTAACGGGGACAGCCGGGACACTGAAGCTTTCTTT.

The DNA for the CDR3 is TGCGCCAGCAGCCCATCGGGGACAGGGTCGGTTGAAAAACTGTTTTTT. Residues: CASSPSGTGSVEKLFF. V usage is TRBV5-1 and J usage is TRBJ1-4; 9 bases are shared with TRBD1. With 4 bases clipped from V and 7 bases from J, the junction kept 11 bases outside the gene matches. The V gene's germline CDR1 is SGHRS and CDR2 YFSETQ. The CDR3 runs to 16 residues.

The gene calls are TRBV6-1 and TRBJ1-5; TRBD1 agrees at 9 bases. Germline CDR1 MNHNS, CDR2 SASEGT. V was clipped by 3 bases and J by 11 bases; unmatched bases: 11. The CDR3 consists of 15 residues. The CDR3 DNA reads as TGTGCCAGCAGTGATATAACAGGGGGCCGTGGAGCCCAGCATTTT. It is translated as CASSDITGGRGAQHF.